This T cell receptor beta chain was captured by sequencing in a study of blood T cell repertoires in COVID-19. Study context: Sources were T cells, B-cell-depleted T cells, or PBMCs; the material itself was cDNA or gDNA.

This CDR3 contains 17 residues. Trimming at V came to 0 bases and at J to 0 bases, leaving 8 bases not matched to a gene. Germline V gene lookup returns CDR1 SQVTM and CDR2 ANQGSEA. Original data processing: From reference gene primer amplification, estimates of nucleated cell counts were derived. Using immunoSEQ multiplex PCR, the repertoire was profiled, and TCRdb retains in-frame clones only, with some absent. V, J and clone size were drawn from that table, and D and trimming were deduced from the DNA. The table lists roughly 73,000 clones, roughly 79% of them singletons. The clonotype originates from a woman in her 70s with acute or convalescent COVID-19. This rearrangement joins TRBV29-1 to TRBJ1-2; 9 bases agree with TRBD1. Sequenced input: peripheral blood. The chain's CDR3 is CSVEDPRTGATNYGYTF. Here the CDR3 DNA reads TGCAGCGTTGAAGATCCTAGGACAGGGGCAACTAACTATGGCTACACCTTC.